The 23 T cell receptor beta chains below were found in one sample sequenced in a study of T cells in Graves' hyperthyroidism and ophthalmopathy. TCR beta CDR3 sequences were amplified from RNA transcripts. An initial round of RT-PCR targeting the TCR CDR3 relied on the HTBI primer set. A single record per CDR3 protein comes from TCRdb applying MiXCR to the multiplex PCR reads. The sample has 600,000 to 900,000 distinct CDR3 sequences, over 15% seen once. The sample taken for sequencing was blood. These receptors all stem from a man in his late teens or twenties with Graves' hyperthyroidism.

The rearrangement joins TRBV19 to TRBJ1-1; the match to TRBD1 covers 11 bases. Unmatched junction bases numbered 9, after V lost 5 bases and J lost 1 base. The CDR3 has 17 residues. Germline-derived CDR1 and CDR2 are LNHDA and SQIVND (reference sequence). This chain's CDR3 is CASSRWGTGGRNTEAFF. CDR3 nucleotides: TGTGCCAGTAGTCGCTGGGGGACAGGGGGTAGGAACACTGAAGCTTTCTTT. Looking up the rest from reference TRBV19 and TRBJ1-1 gives the full variable domain: DGGITQSPKYLFRKEGQNVTLSCEQNLNHDAMYWYRQDPGQGLRLIYYSQIVNDFQKGDIAEGYSVSREKKESFPLTVTSAQKNPTAFYLCASSRWGTGGRNTEAFFGQGTRLTVV.

This clonotype showed up many times. The V and J genes are TRBV6-1 and TRBJ2-3, with 11 bases lining up with TRBD2. V dropped 5 bases and J dropped 1; count of bases not matched to a gene: 5. CDR1 is MNHNS, CDR2 SASEGT, per germline. The CDR3 totals 16 residues. The CDR3 region is CASSFLLAGGTDTQYF. The CDR3 DNA sequence: TGTGCCAGCAGTTTCCTACTAGCGGGAGGCACAGATACGCAGTATTTT.

In its sample, this clonotype was seen many times. V and J are TRBV7-9 and TRBJ1-2, with TRBD1 identical over 8 bases. Germline V CDR1 and CDR2: SEHNR, FQNEAQ (reference sequence). The J segment lost 9 bases and the V segment lost 7 bases, leaving 16 bases of the junction unmatched. The length of the CDR3 is 15 residues. In DNA form, the CDR3 reads TGTGCCAGCACCCCTCTGACAGGGGAGGTTGTCCGCTACACCTTC. Its protein is CASTPLTGEVVRYTF.

This clonotype was recorded many times. For the CDR3, the DNA is TGTGCCAGCAGAAACCAGCGGGAGTCAGATACGCAGTATTTT. Translated: CASRNQRESDTQYF. The chain joins TRBV6-1 to TRBJ2-3; the match to TRBD2 covers 8 bases. Trimming removed 6 bases from V and 4 bases from J; junction bases left unmatched: 6. The CDR3 spans 14 residues. CDR1 MNHNS and CDR2 SASEGT come from the germline V gene.

This clonotype appeared many times. This sequence joins TRBV7-2 and TRBJ2-3; TRBD2 matches 12 bases. Looked up from germline, CDR1 is SGHTA and CDR2 is FQGNSA. The J segment lost 8 bases and the V segment lost 4 bases, leaving 16 bases of the junction unmatched. The CDR3 has 18 amino acids. DNA for the CDR3: TGTGCCAGCAGCTCTATACTAGGGCTTCTAGCGGGGGGGCTTACGCAGTATTTT. Protein product: CASSSILGLLAGGLTQYF.

This clonotype was detected only a few times. The chain combines TRBV12-3 or TRBV12-4 with TRBJ1-2; no clear D. V lost 5 bases and J lost 4, with 8 bases in between. CDR3 length equals 12 residues. As DNA, the CDR3 is TGTGCCAGCAGTATACATCCCTATGGCTACACCTTC. It translates to CASSIHPYGYTF.

This clonotype was observed a handful of times. The chain has TRBV29-1 and TRBJ2-5, with D perhaps TRBD1 (7 bases). The CDR3 consists of 17 residues. Germline V gene sequence: CDR1 SQVTM, CDR2 ANQGSEA. The V end lost 6 bases, the J end lost 1 base, and 24 bases lay between the germline ends. DNA of the CDR3: TGCAGCGTGGTGGGCAGGGGGGCTCGACTCCTCCAAGAGACCCAGTACTTC. It yields the protein CSVVGRGARLLQETQYF. The full variable domain, in which reference TRBV29-1 and TRBJ2-5 provide the parts outside the CDR3, is SAVISQKPSRDICQRGTSLTIQCQVDSQVTMMFWYRQQPGQSLTLIATANQGSEATYESGFVIDKFPISRPNLTFSTLTVSNMSPEDSSIYLCSVVGRGARLLQETQYFGPGTRLLVL.

The gene calls are TRBV4-2 and TRBJ2-5, with 9 bases fitting TRBD2. The CDR3 loop spans 15 amino acids. Germline CDR1 and CDR2: LGHNA and YNFKEQ. After removal of 1 base from V and 5 bases from J, the junction contained 5 bases not matched to a gene. The CDR3 DNA follows: TGTGCCAGCAGCCAAGGCGCGGGAGGGCTGGAGACCCAGTACTTC. This sequence encodes CASSQGAGGLETQYF.

The table lists this clonotype with many counts. The V and J genes are TRBV19 and TRBJ1-4; a possible D gene is TRBD1 (5 bases). The CDR3 extends over 15 amino acids. V lost 5 bases to trimming and J lost 8 bases, with 18 bases between them. Germline-derived CDR1 and CDR2 are LNHDA and SQIVND (reference sequence). CDR3 in amino acids: CASSLRGRPPEKLFF. The CDR3 DNA sequence: TGTGCCAGTAGTCTCCGGGGACGTCCTCCCGAAAAACTGTTTTTT.

The chain employs TRBV28 and TRBJ1-5, with a weak D call TRBD1 (6 bases). This CDR3 region has 13 residues. V lost 5 bases and J 6 bases, leaving 11 bases between the germline ends. Germline loops: CDR1 MDHEN, CDR2 SYDVKM. CDR3 in amino acids: CASSGGGGQPQHF. The CDR3 nucleotides are TGTGCCAGCAGTGGAGGGGGGGGTCAGCCCCAGCATTTT.

The chain is built from TRBV3-1 and TRBJ1-4; D may be TRBD1 (5 bases). The CDR3 sequence is 14 residues long. In germline, CDR1 is LGHDT, CDR2 YNNKEL (reference sequence). The V gene lost 5 bases and the J gene lost 6 bases, with 13 bases spanning the gap. The CDR3 DNA sequence: TGTGCCAGCAGCTACGAGACAGCGGATGAAAAACTGTTTTTT. It yields the protein CASSYETADEKLFF. Variable domain in full (rest from reference TRBV3-1 and TRBJ1-4): DTAVSQTPKYLVTQMGNDKSIKCEQNLGHDTMYWYKQDSKKFLKIMFSYNNKELIINETVPNRFSPKSPDKAHLNLHINSLELGDSAVYFCASSYETADEKLFFGSGTQLSVL.

The table lists this clonotype with many counts. This sequence joins TRBV20-1 and TRBJ2-3; 9 nucleotides line up with TRBD2. Germline V gene lookup returns CDR1 DFQATT and CDR2 SNEGSKA (reference sequence). Losses at the gene ends were 0 bases for V and 2 bases for J; bases not matched to a gene: 6. The CDR3 totals 16 residues. CDR3: CSARDLASGTTDTQYF. As DNA, the CDR3 is TGCAGTGCTAGAGATCTGGCTAGCGGGACCACAGATACGCAGTATTTT.

This clonotype was counted many times. V and J are TRBV19 and TRBJ2-1; D possibly corresponds to TRBD2 (7 bases). This CDR3 spans 14 amino acids. V lost 4 bases to trimming and J lost 8 bases, with 15 bases between them. Germline V CDR1 and CDR2: LNHDA, SQIVND (reference sequence). CDR3 residues: CASSKRTGGDEQFF. The CDR3 DNA follows: TGTGCCAGTAGTAAACGGACGGGGGGCGATGAGCAGTTCTTC.

The chain carries TRBV25-1 and TRBJ1-6; D ambiguous. CDR3 length equals 16 residues. Per the germline V gene, CDR1 is MGHDK and CDR2 is SYGVNS. Trimming removed 2 bases from V and 7 bases from J, with 15 bases in between. DNA of the CDR3: TGTGCCAGCAGTGAACTACAGTCTCTCTTAAATTCACCCCTCCACTTT. This gives the protein CASSELQSLLNSPLHF.

Ten or more counts support this clonotype. V is TRBV28 and J is TRBJ2-7, with D unresolved. CDR1 and CDR2 from the germline V gene are MDHEN and SYDVKM. The V end was cut by 3 bases, the J end by 1 base, with 10 bases between. This CDR3 has 14 residues. CDR3: CASSFQIRSYEQYF. In DNA form, the CDR3 reads TGTGCCAGCAGTTTCCAAATCCGTTCCTACGAGCAGTACTTC.

CDR3: CSSPPVKELTLETQYF. The CDR3 DNA reads TGCAGTTCCCCACCGGTGAAGGAATTGACTTTGGAGACCCAGTACTTC. The V call is TRBV20-1, the J call TRBJ2-5; D is ambiguous. This CDR3 has 16 amino acids. Per the germline V gene, CDR1 is DFQATT and CDR2 is SNEGSKA (reference sequence). The V end was cut by 8 bases, the J end by 5 bases, with 27 bases between.

This clonotype was seen more than once but under ten times. This chain uses TRBV19 with TRBJ2-7, with 7 bases matching TRBD2. The ends lost 5 bases at V and 4 bases at J; junction bases unmatched: 11. Germline V gives CDR1 LNHDA, CDR2 SQIVND (reference sequence). This CDR3 spans 15 amino acids. CDR3 sequence (DNA): TGTGCCAGTAGTCTTACCGGGACTACGCTATACGAGCAGTACTTC. It is translated as CASSLTGTTLYEQYF. Based on the CDR3 plus reference TRBV19 and TRBJ2-7, the full variable domain is DGGITQSPKYLFRKEGQNVTLSCEQNLNHDAMYWYRQDPGQGLRLIYYSQIVNDFQKGDIAEGYSVSREKKESFPLTVTSAQKNPTAFYLCASSLTGTTLYEQYFGPGTRLTVT.

The V call is TRBV2, the J call TRBJ1-1; D not resolved. Deletions cut 4 bases from V and 1 base from J, with 7 bases between. Germline CDR1 and CDR2: SNHLY and FYNNEI. This CDR3 is built from 13 residues. Here the CDR3 DNA reads TGTGCCAGCAGTGTCGATTGGAACACTGAAGCTTTCTTT. This gives the protein CASSVDWNTEAFF.

The V call is TRBV20-1, the J call TRBJ1-2, with D unresolved. CDR1 DFQATT and CDR2 SNEGSKA come from the germline V gene (reference sequence). Trimming removed 6 bases at V and 6 bases at J, with 14 bases between. This CDR3 spans 12 amino acids. CDR3: CSALQSMDGYTF. In nucleotides, the CDR3 is TGCAGTGCACTACAGAGTATGGATGGCTACACCTTC.

V is TRBV20-1 and J is TRBJ2-3, with 14 bases fitting TRBD2. Germline V gene data show CDR1 as DFQATT and CDR2 as SNEGSKA (reference sequence). The CDR3 is 15 residues long. Germline trimming cut 3 bases from V and 5 bases from J; bases unmatched to any gene: 4. The CDR3 nucleotides read TGCAGTGCTAGGGGACTAGCGGGAGTTAAAGATACGCAGTATTTT. It encodes CSARGLAGVKDTQYF.

This clonotype was detected ten times or more. V and J are TRBV12-3 or TRBV12-4 and TRBJ1-6; D perhaps matches TRBD1 (6 bases). The CDR3 covers 15 residues. Deletions cut 2 bases from V and 5 bases from J, with 10 bases between. The CDR3 sequence is CASSLQGHHNSPLHF. CDR3 DNA: TGTGCCAGCAGTTTACAGGGACACCATAATTCACCCCTCCACTTT.

This clonotype was found many times. The genes are TRBV18 and TRBJ2-1; D may be TRBD1 (5 bases). Germline V gives CDR1 KGHSH, CDR2 LQKENI. The CDR3 spans 18 residues. The V gene lost 3 bases and the J gene lost 7 bases, with 25 bases spanning the gap. The CDR3 DNA reads TGTGCCAGCTCACCGCCCCCCCACGGCCAGACAAAGGGGAATGAGCAGTTCTTC. This sequence encodes CASSPPPHGQTKGNEQFF.

The chain couples TRBV5-1 to TRBJ2-1; D might be TRBD1 (5 bases). The CDR3 extends over 18 amino acids. The germline CDR1 and CDR2 sequences are SGHRS and YFSETQ. V lost 2 bases and J lost 5, with 23 bases in between. CDR3 DNA: TGCGCCAGCAGCTTAAGGGGTTACAGTATGAACGTCAACAATGAGCAGTTCTTC. It encodes CASSLRGYSMNVNNEQFF.